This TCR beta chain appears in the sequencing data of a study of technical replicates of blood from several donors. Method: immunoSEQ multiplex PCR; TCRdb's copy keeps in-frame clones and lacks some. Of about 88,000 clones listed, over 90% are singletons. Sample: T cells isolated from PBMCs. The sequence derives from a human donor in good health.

This CDR3 reads CASSDSSSGANVLTF. CDR3 DNA: TGTGCCAGCAGTGACTCGAGTTCTGGGGCCAACGTCCTGACTTTC. V gene TRBV6-4 combines with J gene TRBJ2-6; D is unclear. The CDR3 is 15 residues long. Trimming shortened V by 0 bases and J by 1 base, and 4 bases separated the two germline ends. Germline V gene sequence: CDR1 MRHNA, CDR2 SNTAGT.